What follows are 30 T cell receptor beta chains derived from one specimen sequenced in a study of blood T cell repertoires in COVID-19. TCRdb's copy holds only in-frame clones and misses some; the assay was immunoSEQ multiplex PCR. The table has about 44,000 clones, about 86% seen once. The sequenced sample consisted of peripheral blood. Every receptor here comes from a human donor in a cohort sampled during active COVID-19.

The V call is TRBV30, the J call TRBJ2-5; tentatively, D is TRBD2 (5 bases). The V gene lost 0 bases and the J gene lost 1 base, with 12 bases spanning the gap. The CDR3 sequence is 15 residues long. Germline V CDR1 and CDR2: GTSNPN, SVGIG (reference sequence). In DNA, the CDR3 is TGTGCCTGGAGTGTAACGGCAGGACTCCAAGAGACCCAGTACTTC. This codes for CAWSVTAGLQETQYF.

The CDR3: CASKANGQGSFEQYF. Written as DNA, the CDR3 is TGTGCCAGCAAAGCTAACGGACAGGGGTCGTTCGAGCAGTACTTC. This rearrangement joins TRBV10-3 to TRBJ2-7, with 9 bases aligning to TRBD1. This CDR3 contains 15 residues. The V segment lost 10 bases and the J segment 6 bases; nucleotides outside the gene matches: 16. The germline CDR1 and CDR2 sequences are ENHRY and SYGVKD.

This clone was detected only a few times. The chain joins TRBV4-2 to TRBJ1-5; D ambiguous. CDR3 length: 15 residues. V was trimmed by 0 bases and J by 4 bases, leaving 10 bases between them. Germline V gene data show CDR1 as LGHNA and CDR2 as YNFKEQ. Written as DNA, the CDR3 is TGTGCCAGCAGCCAAGATGGATCGGGAAATCAGCCCCAGCATTTT. Its translation: CASSQDGSGNQPQHF.

The chain carries TRBV28 and TRBJ2-5, with a tentative D call TRBD1 (5 bases). Germline V lookup: CDR1 MDHEN, CDR2 SYDVKM. The V and J ends lost 1 base and 7 bases respectively, with 7 bases between them. The CDR3 loop spans 12 amino acids. The CDR3 bases are TGTGCCAGCAGTTTATCTCAGGGGACCCAGTACTTC. Protein product: CASSLSQGTQYF.

V gene TRBV4-3 combines with J gene TRBJ1-1; perhaps TRBD1 as D (6 bases). Per germline, CDR1 LGHNA and CDR2 YSLEER. The CDR3 is made up of 15 amino acids. Trimming took off 0 bases at V and 0 bases at J, with 8 bases between the two ends. The CDR3 DNA sequence: TGCGCCAGCAGCCAAGAGCAGGGGATGAACACTGAAGCTTTCTTT. Its translation: CASSQEQGMNTEAFF.

This chain joins TRBV5-1 and TRBJ2-2; 10 positions agree with TRBD1. The CDR3 spans 17 residues. The germline CDR1 and CDR2 sequences are SGHRS and YFSETQ. The V gene end was trimmed by 4 bases and the J gene end by 5 bases; junction bases not matched to a gene: 11. CDR3 sequence: CASSTDDRGRGTGELFF. The CDR3 coding sequence is TGCGCCAGCAGCACGGACGACAGGGGGCGTGGGACCGGGGAGCTGTTTTTT. Using reference TRBV5-1 and TRBJ2-2 for the parts outside the CDR3, the full variable domain is KAGVTQTPRYLIKTRGQQVTLSCSPISGHRSVSWYQQTPGQGLQFLFEYFSETQRNKGNFPGRFSGRQFSNSRSEMNVSTLELGDSALYLCASSTDDRGRGTGELFFGEGSRLTVL.

V usage is TRBV5-1 and J usage is TRBJ2-6; D gene uncertain. Between the trimmed V and J ends, which lost 1 base and 4 bases, there was a span of 12 bases. The length of the CDR3 is 16 residues. CDR1 and CDR2 (germline): SGHRS, YFSETQ. The DNA for the CDR3 is TGCGCCAGCAGCTTGACGACTTCTGCCGGGGCCAACGTCCTGACTTTC. Translating it yields CASSLTTSAGANVLTF.

This clone was detected only once. This chain uses TRBV19 with TRBJ2-3, with 10 bases lining up with TRBD1. Germline CDR1 is LNHDA and CDR2 is SQIVND (reference sequence). With V trimmed by 4 bases and J by 2 bases, 9 bases remained unmatched. The CDR3 sequence is 17 residues long. The CDR3: CASSKSGTGVPTDTQYF. As DNA, the CDR3 is TGTGCCAGTAGTAAATCCGGGACAGGGGTCCCCACAGATACGCAGTATTTT.

V usage is TRBV11-2 and J usage is TRBJ2-7; TRBD1 matches 7 bases. Germline values: CDR1 SGHAT, CDR2 FQNNGV. This CDR3 comprises 14 residues. V trimming: 2 bases; J trimming: 0 bases; junction bases outside the gene matches: 1. The CDR3 here is CASSLYRGSYEQYV. The DNA of the CDR3 is TGTGCCAGCAGCTTATACAGGGGCTCCTACGAGCAGTACGTC.

The chain uses TRBV7-9 and TRBJ2-2, with 7 positions matching TRBD1. Germline trimming cut 5 bases from V and 6 bases from J; bases unmatched to any gene: 18. The length of the CDR3 is 18 residues. Germline CDR1 reads SEHNR; CDR2 reads FQNEAQ (reference sequence). The DNA for the CDR3 is TGTGCCAGCAGCCTGACAGGGCTTTGGGGGCCAGTCCCCGGGGAGCTGTTTTTT. Amino acid sequence: CASSLTGLWGPVPGELFF. The variable domain in full, completed from reference TRBV7-9 and TRBJ2-2, reads DTGVSQNPRHKITKRGQNVTFRCDPISEHNRLYWYRQTLGQGPEFLTYFQNEAQLEKSRLLSDRFSAERPKGSFSTLEIQRTEQGDSAMYLCASSLTGLWGPVPGELFFGEGSRLTVL.

This clone was counted many times. The gene calls are TRBV7-9 and TRBJ2-7; D perhaps matches TRBD2 (7 bases). V lost 6 bases and J 3 bases, leaving 21 bases between the germline ends. The CDR3 has 16 residues. The germline CDR1 and CDR2 sequences are SEHNR and FQNEAQ (reference sequence). DNA of the CDR3: TGTGCCAGCAGTTCTACAGGGAGGGTTTGGGACTACGAGCAGTACTTC. It encodes CASSSTGRVWDYEQYF.

This chain joins TRBV29-1 and TRBJ1-1, with TRBD1 matching 7 bases. V was pared by 7 bases and J by 2 bases, with 4 bases of the junction left unmatched. This CDR3 comprises 12 residues. Germline V gene data show CDR1 as SQVTM and CDR2 as ANQGSEA. Here the CDR3 DNA reads TGCAGCGGGGGACAGATAAACACTGAAGCTTTCTTT. This translates into CSGGQINTEAFF.

This clone was recorded only once. The V call is TRBV9, the J call TRBJ2-3; 10 bases line up with TRBD2. Germline CDR1 is SGDLS and CDR2 is YYNGEE. The CDR3 is made up of 17 amino acids. Trimming cost V 3 bases and J 2 bases; bases outside gene matches: 9. CDR3 region: CASSERVTSGDTDTQYF. The DNA of the CDR3 is TGTGCCAGCAGCGAGAGGGTTACTAGCGGGGACACAGATACGCAGTATTTT.

The rearrangement links TRBV28 to TRBJ1-2; 7 bases map to TRBD1. This CDR3 has 12 amino acids. Losses at the gene ends were 5 bases for V and 7 bases for J; bases not matched to a gene: 4. Germline assignment: CDR1 MDHEN and CDR2 SYDVKM. CDR3 nucleotides: TGTGCCAGCAGTGCTAACAGGGGTGGCTACACCTTC. Translation gives CASSANRGGYTF.

V gene TRBV30 combines with J gene TRBJ2-1, with D perhaps matching TRBD2 (5 bases). Germline lookup yields CDR1 GTSNPN and CDR2 SVGIG (reference sequence). The length of the CDR3 is 14 residues. Trimming stripped 0 bases from V and 9 bases from J, with 15 bases between. Here the CDR3 reads CAWSVSASLAEQFF. For the CDR3, the DNA is TGTGCCTGGAGTGTATCGGCTAGCTTGGCTGAGCAGTTCTTC.

The rearrangement joins TRBV5-1 to TRBJ2-1; D may be TRBD2 (5 bases). With 2 bases removed from V and 3 bases from J, the gap between germline ends came to 6 bases. CDR1 and CDR2 (germline): SGHRS, YFSETQ. The CDR3 consists of 13 residues. CDR3 sequence: CASSLADYNEQFF. DNA for the CDR3: TGCGCCAGCAGCTTAGCGGACTACAATGAGCAGTTCTTC.

The chain combines TRBV3-1 (or the pseudogene TRBV3-2) with TRBJ1-2; no firm D call. This CDR3 is 14 amino acids long. V was pared by 0 bases and J by 3 bases, with 8 bases between. Germline V gene sequence: CDR1 LGHDT, CDR2 YNNKEL (reference sequence). This chain's CDR3 is CASSQDLVDYGYTF. The CDR3, as DNA: TGTGCCAGCAGCCAAGACCTAGTTGACTATGGCTACACCTTC.

This rearrangement joins TRBV2 to TRBJ2-6; the D gene is possibly TRBD1 (6 bases). The CDR3 totals 14 residues. The V end lost 6 bases, the J end lost 2 bases, and 8 bases lay between the germline ends. Germline CDR1 SNHLY, CDR2 FYNNEI. The CDR3 here is CASSPGAGANVLTF. In nucleotides, the CDR3 is TGTGCCAGCAGCCCAGGGGCTGGGGCCAACGTCCTGACTTTC.

The chain is built from TRBV7-6 and TRBJ2-3, with TRBD2 as a possible D gene (5 bases). V shed 5 bases and J shed 6 bases, with 9 bases lying between them. CDR3 length: 12 residues. Germline CDR1 is SGHVS and CDR2 is FNYEAQ. The CDR3 sequence is CASSPGVDTQYF. The DNA for the CDR3 is TGTGCCAGCAGCCCCGGGGTGGATACGCAGTATTTT. Combining the CDR3 with reference TRBV7-6 and TRBJ2-3 gives the whole variable domain GAGVSQSPRYKVTKRGQDVALRCDPISGHVSLYWYRQALGQGPEFLTYFNYEAQQDKSGLPNDRFSAERPEGSISTLTIQRTEQRDSAMYRCASSPGVDTQYFGPGTRLTVL.

The rearrangement links TRBV29-1 to TRBJ1-3; possible D gene TRBD1, 6 bases. Trimming left V 3 bases short and J 2 bases short, with 11 bases between. CDR1 and CDR2 (germline): SQVTM, ANQGSEA. The CDR3 runs to 14 residues. The CDR3 region is CSVDVGAAGNTIYF. The CDR3 bases are TGCAGCGTTGATGTGGGGGCCGCTGGAAACACCATATATTTT.

The V gene is TRBV3-1 (or the pseudogene TRBV3-2), the J gene TRBJ2-1, with 7 bases fitting TRBD1. The CDR3 spans 15 residues. Germline V gene sequence: CDR1 LGHDT, CDR2 YNNKEL (reference sequence). V was clipped by 1 base and J by 4 bases; unmatched bases: 4. The CDR3 DNA is TGTGCCAGCAGCCAAGGACAGGGAATGTACAATGAGCAGTTCTTC. Its protein is CASSQGQGMYNEQFF.

The chain has TRBV7-9 and TRBJ2-1; 11 positions match TRBD2. The CDR3 spans 14 residues. Per the germline V gene, CDR1 is SEHNR and CDR2 is FQNEAQ (reference sequence). V lost 3 bases to trimming and J lost 7 bases; unmatched junction nucleotides: 2. The DNA for the CDR3 is TGTGCCAGCAGCTTTAGCGGGGGGGCAAATGAGCAGTTCTTC. It yields the protein CASSFSGGANEQFF.

This clone was seen only once. The V and J genes are TRBV11-2 and TRBJ1-1, with TRBD1 matching over 7 bases. Per the germline V gene, CDR1 is SGHAT and CDR2 is FQNNGV. This CDR3 comprises 13 residues. V was pared by 8 bases and J by 0 bases, with 3 bases of the junction left unmatched. The CDR3 is CASGTDMNTEAFF. The CDR3 nucleotides are TGTGCCAGCGGGACAGATATGAACACTGAAGCTTTCTTT.

J is TRBJ1-3 and V is TRBV28; 8 bases are a match to TRBD1. V dropped 5 bases and J dropped 2; count of bases not matched to a gene: 8. Germline CDR1 and CDR2: MDHEN and SYDVKM. CDR3 size: 16 residues. CDR3 loop: CASSPSSGGAGNTIYF. The CDR3 DNA sequence: TGTGCCAGCAGTCCCTCCTCAGGGGGCGCTGGAAACACCATATATTTT.

This rearrangement joins TRBV5-1 to TRBJ2-3; D is ambiguous. Germline CDR1 is SGHRS and CDR2 is YFSETQ. Trimming removed 0 bases from V and 1 base from J, with 9 bases in between. CDR3 size: 15 residues. This CDR3 is CASSLAPGGTDTQYF. In nucleotides, the CDR3 is TGCGCCAGCAGCTTGGCTCCAGGTGGCACAGATACGCAGTATTTT.

In this sample, this clone turned up once. The gene calls are TRBV2 and TRBJ2-2; TRBD2 is a possible D gene (5 bases). This CDR3 is built from 13 residues. Germline V gene lookup returns CDR1 SNHLY and CDR2 FYNNEI. V was trimmed by 6 bases and J by 6 bases, leaving 11 bases between them. CDR3 nucleotides: TGTGCCAGCAGAGACTGGGGAGCCGGGGAGCTGTTTTTT. It codes for CASRDWGAGELFF.

The chain links TRBV7-9 to TRBJ2-1, with D possibly being TRBD1 (6 bases). V lost 6 bases, J lost 5 bases, and 20 bases lay in between. In germline, CDR1 is SEHNR, CDR2 FQNEAQ (reference sequence). The CDR3 runs to 16 residues. The CDR3 is CASRQLDRSEDNEQFF. CDR3 DNA sequence: TGTGCCAGCAGGCAACTCGACAGGTCAGAGGACAATGAGCAGTTCTTC.

The chain carries TRBV7-3 and TRBJ2-7; 8 nucleotides line up with TRBD2. CDR3 length: 14 residues. Trimming removed 5 bases from V and 3 bases from J; junction bases left unmatched: 6. Germline V lookup: CDR1 SGHTA, CDR2 FQGTGA. CDR3 loop: CASSPLAGSYEQYF. Here the CDR3 DNA reads TGTGCCAGCAGCCCCTTAGCGGGGAGCTACGAGCAGTACTTC. Full variable domain (missing parts from reference TRBV7-3 and TRBJ2-7): GAGVSQTPSNKVTEKGKYVELRCDPISGHTALYWYRQSLGQGPEFLIYFQGTGAADDSGLPNDRFFAVRPEGSVSTLKIQRTERGDSAVYLCASSPLAGSYEQYFGPGTRLTVT.

This clone has only a few counts. V is TRBV6-5 and J is TRBJ1-3; 8 nucleotides line up with TRBD1. After removal of 6 bases from V and 7 bases from J, the junction contained 5 bases not matched to a gene. The CDR3 has 13 residues. The germline V gene has CDR1 MNHEY and CDR2 SVGAGI. The CDR3 coding sequence is TGTGCCAGCAGGGCCCGACAGGGGAACACCATATATTTT. It encodes CASRARQGNTIYF.

In this sample, this clone turned up once. J is TRBJ2-1 and V is TRBV7-2; D might be TRBD2 (6 bases). Germline V gives CDR1 SGHTA, CDR2 FQGNSA. Trimming removed 5 bases from V and 0 bases from J, with 17 bases in between. This CDR3 has 17 amino acids. In DNA form, the CDR3 reads TGTGCCAGCAGCGAAGCTGTCGGGGGAAGCTCCTACAATGAGCAGTTCTTC. Protein product: CASSEAVGGSSYNEQFF.